Listed here is a single T cell receptor (beta chain). Authors' processing steps: Estimates of nucleated cell counts were drawn from the amplification of reference gene primers. Sequenced by immunoSEQ multiplex PCR; TCRdb stores in-frame clones only, minus some. V and J calls and clone size are copied from that table; D and trimming were computed from the DNA. The sample has around 75,000 clones, 70% to 80% seen once. This record belongs to a study of blood T cell repertoires in COVID-19. Study-level information: Samples came from the United States, Italy and Spain, spanning acute and convalescent COVID-19. PBMCs, B-cell-depleted T cells, or T cells were the source of the cDNA or gDNA that made up the material.

Germline V gives CDR1 SEHNR, CDR2 FQNEAQ (reference sequence). The germline V and J ends were trimmed by 5 bases and 5 bases, with 13 bases remaining between them. The CDR3 runs to 15 residues. This TCR was sampled from a woman of 80 years or more with active or convalescent COVID-19. Material: peripheral blood. The V call is TRBV7-9, the J call TRBJ1-6; the D is unclear. The CDR3 region is CASSPVRTNNSPLHF. For the CDR3, the DNA is TGTGCCAGCAGCCCGGTGCGCACCAATAATTCACCCCTCCACTTT.